This T cell receptor (beta chain) came from a study of cytomegalovirus exposure and HLA in healthy donors (dated 2017 in TCRdb). Background for the entire study: According to an earlier analysis of around 600 of the donors, 150 million to 200 million T cells yielded roughly 100 million unique TCR beta sequences and about 280 Gb of sequence data. Roughly 300 gigabases of sequencing data and roughly 81 million unique TCR sequences made up an early release that covered under 750 HLA-typed donors. The genetic ancestry cluster associated with self-reported Caucasian donors included over 65% of the roughly 390 genotyped donors. The aim of the study was to test whether cataloging public T cell receptors could identify signatures of past pathogen exposure. The study profiled the T cell repertoires of hundreds of subjects by immunosequencing and related them to cytomegalovirus serostatus. Besides the first cohort of hundreds of subjects, a separate validation cohort made up of 120 different subjects was used. To predict cytomegalovirus infection status, the study brought together high-throughput TCR immunosequencing, statistical association of individual TCRs with disease status, and machine learning. A later analysis re-analyzed previously published TCR beta repertoires from 650 to 800 donors and added high-resolution HLA genotyping to study TCR occurrence patterns. The later analysis used no new phenotypic data to find candidate immune exposures, relying instead on TCR beta sequences and their occurrence across donors. To decide whether each TCR beta V gene segment behaved as functional or pseudogenic, an earlier analysis of over 500 of the donors relied on high-throughput TCR beta sequencing. Donor age, sex, ethnicity and CMV serostatus were compiled together with the repertoire data. In a later genetic analysis, genome-wide SNP genotypes for about three fifths of the roughly 670 donors were used, and that subset was treated as a discovery cohort. Every discovery cohort repertoire had been produced on one sequencing platform. Both class I and class II loci were covered by HLA typing, at four-digit resolution. The number of donors typed differed by locus, with roughly 629-640 for A, B, C, DRB1 and DQB1, more than 500 for DQA1, 600 to 610 for DPA1, and around 460 for DPB1. Several DR-DQ haplotypes were handled as single units for association and clustering, since linkage in the cohort was strong. On average, 235,054 unique TCR beta nucleotide sequences were sequenced per donor among 398 genotyped donors of the cohort, with 15% to 20% of those sequences being non-productive. Overall study outcomes, separate from this receptor: Compared with the approximately 670-donor mean, donors in an Asian-associated ancestry cluster had fewer N-insertions in productive TCRs, according to a later genetic analysis. According to the authors, the approach could potentially be generalized to other disease states and immunological phenotypes. According to a later analysis, TCR association rates differed among HLA loci, with DRB1 alleles showing the most associated TCRs and HLA-C alleles showing the fewest. In an earlier analysis of a few hundred of the donors, most TCR beta V segments were observed in productive rearrangements about 87% or about 30% of the time, broadly matching IMGT annotations. Most TCR sequences were seen in very few donors, while some public TCRs were found in many individuals. A few of the identified cytomegalovirus-associated TCR beta chains were confirmed in vitro to be specific for cytomegalovirus antigens. Because counts were too low, seventeen rarely observed V segments, including chromosome 9 orphons, were left out of the earlier analysis of 587 of the donors. Only TCR beta chains were sequenced in this cohort, and the absence of alpha or paired-chain data limited detectable features. In a later analysis, HLA-associated TCR beta chains were found to be more clonally expanded and to have lower generation probabilities than equally common non-associated chains. Because HLA typing was unavailable for some donors at each locus, only the typed subset was used in association tests. Correlated functional status among segregating V segments might reflect linkage disequilibrium, but an unknown experimental factor could not be ruled out. A total of about 150 TCR beta chains were listed by the study as associated with cytomegalovirus. The only immune exposure information available for the cohort was CMV serostatus. A further reported finding was that TCR beta sequences accurately predicted the HLA-A and HLA-B alleles for most subjects in the first cohort. Specific HLA alleles were associated with some 15,000 TCR beta sequences at a false discovery rate of 0.05 in a later analysis. In a later genetic analysis, a missense DCLRE1C variant was associated with V-gene and J-gene trimming of TCR beta chains, and the association was replicated in an independent cohort. A cluster of highly shared sequence variants was judged likely to be a technical artifact of the sequencing pipeline. According to a later analysis, parvovirus B19, influenza, CMV and Epstein-Barr virus appeared linked to several top co-occurrence clusters. In a later analysis, most CMV-associated TCR beta chains were found to appear HLA-restricted, with HLA associations seemingly driven largely by CMV exposure. The classifier was reported to diagnose cytomegalovirus status with high specificity and sensitivity in both the original cohort and the validation cohort. Roughly uniform sequencing depth across donors was assumed in presence/absence analyses, although this assumption may not hold. When HLA alleles, especially DR and DQ, strongly co-occurred, attributing TCR associations to individual alleles was difficult.

The library was obtained by the immunoSEQ multiplex PCR assay. For the multiplex PCR, a mixture combining 60 forward primers for TCR Vbeta segments and 13 reverse primers for TCR Jbeta segments was used. The CDR3 region of rearranged TCR beta genes was amplified from genomic DNA by a multiplex PCR assay. On the Illumina HiSeq System, the amplified TCR beta libraries were sequenced as 87-base-pair reads. The authors processed their data as follows. In a later analysis, around 80 million unique TCR beta chains were counted across the approximately 670 repertoires, and roughly 11 million of these chains were shared by at least two donors. To remove PCR and sequencing errors, raw reads were error-corrected and collapsed into unique sequences using a nearest-neighbor algorithm that merged closely related sequences. V, D and J gene segments were assigned by aligning CDR3 sequences to IMGT reference sequences. Each retained sequence needed at least a six-nucleotide match to both a V gene segment and a J gene segment. Rearrangements were classified as productive when the CDR3 lacked stop codons and remained in frame with V and J, and all other rearrangements were classified as non-productive. Following IMGT convention, CDR3 was defined as the stretch from the second conserved V-encoded cysteine up to the conserved J-encoded phenylalanine. The earlier analysis of approximately 500 of the donors excluded sequences that lacked an unambiguous match to a single V gene segment. In an earlier analysis of roughly 500 of the donors, V segments were called functional above 56.7% productive rearrangements and were called segregating when the between-donor standard deviation exceeded 5%. To diagnose cytomegalovirus status from the catalog of TCR beta chain sequences, a statistical classification framework was built. A later analysis assigned V and J genes by comparing TCR nucleotide sequences with IMGT/GENE-DB human TR gene sequences. Using the TCRdist pipeline, a later analysis assigned CDR3 sequences along with most-parsimonious VDJ recombination scenarios. A later analysis defined each TCR beta chain by its CDR3 amino acid sequence plus V-gene family, and excluded reads lacking a unique V-gene family. A later analysis removed 500 to 600 highly shared, low-generation-probability nucleotide sequences to deal with suspected cross-contamination and a sequencing artifact. For each public chain, a later analysis derived a clonal expansion index from normalized ranks of inferred template counts within each repertoire. In a later analysis, generation probabilities were computed with a VDJ recombination model fitted to out-of-frame rearrangements, and the resulting probabilities were checked against IGoR. A later analysis scored TCR-TCR, TCR-HLA and TCR-CMV co-occurrence with hypergeometric tests, applying a repertoire-size bias correction to TCR pairs. In a later analysis, false discovery rates were estimated by permuting HLA or CMV assignments 20 times. In a later analysis, co-occurring TCRs were grouped with DBSCAN, and TCRdist sequence similarity was added when clustering was performed within HLA-allele-positive subsets. Co-occurrence clustering excluded repertoires with fewer than 30,000 or more than 120,000 public chains, plus five with anomalous nucleotide sharing. TCRdb provides this immuneACCESS table in a form limited to in-frame rearrangements. Some clones are lacking; in checked studies, under half of them reflect an unresolved V gene, and why the rest are absent is not known. V, J and clone size are those of that table, while D and trimming were read from the DNA. The sample table lists more than 140,000 clones, 75% to 80% of them with a count of one. The top ten hold about 0.62% of the sample.

In total, over 600 healthy bone marrow donors made up the cohort. At the time of sampling, all cohort members were nominally healthy, though unrecorded immune exposures were likely present. The donor tested CMV seronegative and was one of the 352 seronegative cohort members. Each donor provided a peripheral blood sample, and peripheral blood mononuclear cells were used for TCR beta sequencing. The Qiagen DNeasy Blood Extraction Kit was used to extract genomic DNA from the blood cell samples. This clone has more than one count but fewer than ten. It has no known antigen specificity. The input lacks base qualities; no much larger clone sits a single base away. The receptor comes from a male donor in good health and CMV-seronegative. Sequencing was performed on PBMCs.

The nucleotide sequence is TGTGCCAGCTCACCACCCGGGACAGGGGTCGAAGAGACCCAGTACTTC. Translated, this gives CASSPPGTGVEETQYF. The chain is encoded by TRBV18 joined to TRBJ2-5, with 10 middle bases fitting TRBD1. From its cysteine to its phenylalanine, the CDR3 spans 16 amino acids. Only the CDR3 DNA is retained, 48 bases long and in frame from the first base. V ends up 0 bases short and J 3 bases short, with an unmatched junction base count of 4. In the germline V gene, CDR1 corresponds to KGHSH and CDR2 to LQKENI.